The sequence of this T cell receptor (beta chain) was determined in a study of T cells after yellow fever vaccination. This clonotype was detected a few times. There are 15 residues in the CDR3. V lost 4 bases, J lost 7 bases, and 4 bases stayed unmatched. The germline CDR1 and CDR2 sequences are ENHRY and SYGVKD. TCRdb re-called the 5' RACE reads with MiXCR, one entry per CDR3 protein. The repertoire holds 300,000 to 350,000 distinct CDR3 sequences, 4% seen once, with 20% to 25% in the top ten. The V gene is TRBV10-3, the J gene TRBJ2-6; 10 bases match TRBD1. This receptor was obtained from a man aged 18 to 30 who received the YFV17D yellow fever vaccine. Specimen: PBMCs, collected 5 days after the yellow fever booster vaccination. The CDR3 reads CAISGGTGEANVLTF. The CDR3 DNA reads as TGTGCCATCAGTGGGGGGACAGGGGAAGCCAACGTCCTGACTTTC.